These 22 T cell receptor beta chains originate from one sample sequenced in a study of cytomegalovirus exposure and HLA in healthy donors. Primers: 60 Vbeta forward and 13 Jbeta reverse. Generated by immunoSEQ multiplex PCR, the TCRdb table keeps only in-frame clones and is missing some. The repertoire holds 120,000 to 150,000 clones, with approximately 80% as singletons. Material for sequencing was PBMCs. These receptors all stem from a male donor in good health and CMV-seronegative.

The chain carries TRBV10-3 and TRBJ2-7, with TRBD2 matching 13 bases. The CDR3 runs 15 residues. Germline loops: CDR1 ENHRY, CDR2 SYGVKD. J gave up 3 bases and V 6 bases, and 5 bases lay outside the gene matches. In DNA, the CDR3 is TGTGCCATCAGCGGGACTAGCGGGATGGTCTACGAGCAGTACTTC. Amino acid sequence: CAISGTSGMVYEQYF.

The rearrangement joins TRBV18 to TRBJ2-1, with 9 nucleotides matching TRBD1. Germline V gene data show CDR1 as KGHSH and CDR2 as LQKENI. Trimming at V came to 2 bases and at J to 4 bases, leaving 6 bases not matched to a gene. The CDR3 spans 16 residues. CDR3 nucleotides: TGTGCCAGCTCACCAAGTACAGGGGGCAGATACAATGAGCAGTTCTTC. Its protein is CASSPSTGGRYNEQFF.

CDR3 amino acids: CASSSGDSSHRYGYTF. The CDR3 DNA sequence: TGTGCCAGCAGCTCAGGGGATTCCTCGCACCGATATGGCTACACCTTC. The chain couples TRBV7-3 to TRBJ1-2; D may be TRBD1 (6 bases). This CDR3 spans 16 amino acids. Germline CDR1 SGHTA, CDR2 FQGTGA. The V end lost 4 bases, the J end lost 5 bases, and 20 bases lay between the germline ends.

The V gene is TRBV27, the J gene TRBJ2-7; 7 bases map to TRBD2. J gave up 4 bases and V 3 bases, and 6 bases lay outside the gene matches. The CDR3 extends over 14 amino acids. The germline gives CDR1 MNHEY, CDR2 SMNVEV (reference sequence). Here the CDR3 DNA reads TGTGCCAGCAGTTTCGGGGGGACCATTTACGAGCAGTACTTC. This translates into CASSFGGTIYEQYF.

The chain has TRBV7-2 and TRBJ1-5; D is undetermined. The V gene's germline CDR1 is SGHTA and CDR2 FQGNSA. This CDR3 comprises 14 residues. Trimming shortened V by 3 bases and J by 0 bases, and 6 bases separated the two germline ends. The CDR3 DNA sequence: TGTGCCAGCAGCTTTAGCTATAGCAATCAGCCCCAGCATTTT. Translating gives CASSFSYSNQPQHF. The variable domain in full, completed from reference TRBV7-2 and TRBJ1-5, reads GAGVSQSPSNKVTEKGKDVELRCDPISGHTALYWYRQSLGQGLEFLIYFQGNSAPDKSGLPSDRFSAERTGGSVSTLTIQRTQQEDSAVYLCASSFSYSNQPQHFGDGTRLSIL.

The chain has TRBV9 and TRBJ1-1; D perhaps matches TRBD1 (5 bases). This CDR3 contains 16 residues. Germline V gives CDR1 SGDLS, CDR2 YYNGEE. The V end lost 0 bases, the J end lost 0 bases, and 12 bases lay between the germline ends. For the CDR3, the DNA is TGTGCCAGCAGCGTAGGGGGGGGTGGCATGAACACTGAAGCTTTCTTT. It translates to CASSVGGGGMNTEAFF.

This chain links TRBV6-1 with TRBJ2-1; 9 bases agree with TRBD2. V shed 6 bases and J 8 bases; nucleotides not matched to a gene: 5. The germline V gene encodes CDR1 MNHNS and CDR2 SASEGT. The CDR3 contains 13 residues. The CDR3 nucleotides read TGTGCCAGCAGAATTAGCGGGAGCGATGAGCAGTTCTTC. Translated, it gives CASRISGSDEQFF.

The chain joins TRBV6-5 to TRBJ2-3, with 11 bases identical to TRBD1. V trimming: 4 bases; J trimming: 6 bases; junction bases outside the gene matches: 3. The CDR3 runs to 14 residues. Germline CDR1 and CDR2: MNHEY and SVGAGI. The CDR3 loop reads CASSWTGGWDTQYF. The CDR3 nucleotides read TGTGCCAGCAGTTGGACAGGGGGCTGGGATACGCAGTATTTT.

The gene calls are TRBV27 and TRBJ2-7; maybe TRBD1 (5 bases). V lost 3 bases and J 2 bases, leaving 11 bases between the germline ends. The CDR3 has 14 residues. CDR1 is MNHEY and CDR2 is SMNVEV in the germline V gene (reference sequence). CDR3: CASSFRGLTYEQYF. The CDR3, as DNA: TGTGCCAGCAGTTTTAGGGGCCTCACCTACGAGCAGTACTTC.

The chain is built from TRBV6-5 and TRBJ2-5; D gene uncertain. CDR3 length equals 13 residues. Germline V lookup: CDR1 MNHEY, CDR2 SVGAGI. V lost 2 bases to trimming and J lost 3 bases, with 7 bases between them. The CDR3 region is CASSYVSEETQYF. The CDR3 nucleotides are TGTGCCAGCAGTTACGTCTCAGAAGAGACCCAGTACTTC.

The rearrangement links TRBV19 to TRBJ2-3; D uncertain. The CDR3 length is 13 residues. Germline values: CDR1 LNHDA, CDR2 SQIVND (reference sequence). The V end was cut by 2 bases, the J end by 2 bases, with 5 bases between. The DNA for the CDR3 is TGTGCCAGTAGTATACAGAACACAGATACGCAGTATTTT. Translated: CASSIQNTDTQYF.

There are a few counts of this clone. The chain employs TRBV9 and TRBJ2-1; a weak D match, TRBD2 (5 bases). The CDR3 extends over 16 amino acids. Germline lookup yields CDR1 SGDLS and CDR2 YYNGEE. The V gene lost 2 bases and the J gene lost 1 base, with 13 bases spanning the gap. This chain's CDR3 is CASSVDVSGSYNEQFF. The CDR3 DNA reads TGTGCCAGCAGCGTCGACGTAAGCGGTTCCTACAATGAGCAGTTCTTC.

The rearrangement links TRBV28 to TRBJ1-6, with TRBD1 matching over 12 bases. Germline V gives CDR1 MDHEN, CDR2 SYDVKM. V lost 4 bases to trimming and J lost 8 bases; unmatched junction nucleotides: 15. This CDR3 contains 19 residues. The CDR3 sequence is CASSWPGTGGEWSHSPLHF. The CDR3 DNA follows: TGTGCCAGCAGTTGGCCCGGGACAGGGGGCGAATGGAGTCATTCACCCCTCCACTTT.

The J gene is TRBJ2-7, the V gene TRBV5-5; TRBD2 matches 7 bases. The V gene's germline CDR1 is SGHKS and CDR2 YYEKEE (reference sequence). J was trimmed by 6 bases and V by 9 bases; bases with no gene match: 6. The CDR3 covers 11 residues. The CDR3 spells CATAIAGEQYF. CDR3 DNA sequence: TGTGCCACAGCAATAGCGGGCGAGCAGTACTTC.

Here the CDR3 DNA reads TGTGCCAGCAGCCATCAGGGTCCCCCCTACGAGCAGTACTTC. As protein: CASSHQGPPYEQYF. This chain links TRBV7-2 with TRBJ2-7, with D possibly being TRBD1 (5 bases). The germline gives CDR1 SGHTA, CDR2 FQGNSA. CDR3 length equals 14 residues. Trimming cost V 5 bases and J 2 bases, with 13 bases left between them.

This clone was counted only a few times. The chain employs TRBV5-4 and TRBJ2-5; 13 bases are a match to TRBD2. The CDR3 has 17 amino acids. CDR1 and CDR2 (germline): SGHNT, YYREEE (reference sequence). With V trimmed by 4 bases and J by 5 bases, 11 bases remained unmatched. This CDR3 reads CASSDGTSGRAKETQYF. CDR3 DNA: TGTGCCAGCAGCGATGGCACTAGCGGGAGGGCGAAGGAGACCCAGTACTTC.

The genes are TRBV27 and TRBJ2-7; 9 bases align to TRBD1. Germline V gives CDR1 MNHEY, CDR2 SMNVEV (reference sequence). Trimming took 3 bases from V and 7 from J; bases not matched to a gene: 13. This CDR3 comprises 16 residues. CDR3 DNA: TGTGCCAGCAGTTTGATTCTCGGGACAGGGCTACGGGAGCAGTACTTC. This codes for CASSLILGTGLREQYF.

The V call is TRBV5-1, the J call TRBJ2-7, with 7 bases matching TRBD1. The CDR3 is made up of 13 amino acids. After removal of 4 bases from V and 6 bases from J, the junction contained 7 bases not matched to a gene. Germline V CDR1 and CDR2: SGHRS, YFSETQ. The CDR3 DNA is TGCGCCAGCAGCCCGAGTACAGGGGTCGAGCAGTACTTC. Translating gives CASSPSTGVEQYF.

The gene calls are TRBV5-4 and TRBJ2-7; 10 bases line up with TRBD2. The germline V gene has CDR1 SGHNT and CDR2 YYREEE (reference sequence). J lost 2 bases, V lost 4 bases, and 6 bases had no gene match. This CDR3 is built from 15 residues. CDR3 protein: CASSPPGLATYEQYF. The DNA for the CDR3 is TGTGCCAGCAGCCCGCCGGGACTAGCGACCTACGAGCAGTACTTC.

J is TRBJ2-7 and V is TRBV7-9; no reliable D call. CDR1 and CDR2 (germline): SEHNR, FQNEAQ (reference sequence). CDR3 length equals 13 residues. V lost 4 bases, J lost 6 bases, and 13 bases lay in between. CDR3 sequence reads: CASSSSSRGEQYF. The CDR3 DNA reads TGTGCCAGCAGCTCCTCTTCCAGAGGCGAGCAGTACTTC.

The V gene is TRBV5-1, the J gene TRBJ2-4; TRBD2 matches 10 bases. V was pared by 4 bases and J by 0 bases, with 19 bases of the junction left unmatched. Germline lookup yields CDR1 SGHRS and CDR2 YFSETQ. The CDR3 is 21 amino acids. The CDR3 region has the DNA TGCGCCAGCAGCCAACCACTAGCGGGAACCTCCAAGAGTTTAGCCAAAAACATTCAGTACTTC. It translates to CASSQPLAGTSKSLAKNIQYF.

The rearrangement links TRBV7-6 to TRBJ2-1; possibly TRBD1 for D (5 bases). The germline CDR1 and CDR2 sequences are SGHVS and FNYEAQ. This CDR3 contains 12 residues. The germline V and J ends were trimmed by 5 bases and 6 bases, with 8 bases remaining between them. CDR3 in DNA: TGTGCCAGCAGCGTAACAGGCAATGAGCAGTTCTTC. This sequence encodes CASSVTGNEQFF.